Each of the 13 T cell receptor beta chains below was sequenced from the same sample in a study of T cells in Graves' hyperthyroidism and ophthalmopathy (dated by TCRdb to about 2019). Library generation was performed with multiplex PCR. TCRdb lists the instrument as Illumina HiSeq 2000. The TCR beta CDR3 regions were amplified from RNA transcripts. The TCR CDR3 was subjected to a first round of RT-PCR using the HTBI primer set and the Qiagen OneStep RT-PCR kit. In-frame beta chains were kept once TCRdb had trimmed the public reads at Q25 with fastp and called clones with MiXCR. Every distinct CDR3 protein forms one entry, paired with its most common genes and DNA. This sample lists around 580,000 distinct CDR3 sequences; 35% to 55% were detected once. The top ten hold around 8% of the sample. Source material: peripheral blood or thyroid tissue (not recorded which). All receptors derive from a woman aged 18-29 years with Graves' hyperthyroidism.

This rearrangement joins TRBV20-1 to TRBJ2-3; 7 bases align to TRBD2. The CDR3 length is 15 residues. Germline V gives CDR1 DFQATT, CDR2 SNEGSKA (reference sequence). J was trimmed by 6 bases and V by 4 bases; bases with no gene match: 13. DNA of the CDR3: TGCAGTGCTAAGTCCGCGGGAGTATCGGCGGATACGCAGTATTTT. Its translation is CSAKSAGVSADTQYF.

CDR3 protein: CATSDSGGGRGQDDGYTF. CDR3 coding DNA: TGTGCCACCAGTGACTCAGGGGGGGGGAGAGGGCAGGATGATGGCTACACCTTC. The rearrangement links TRBV24-1 to TRBJ1-2, with 7 positions matching TRBD1. The germline V gene encodes CDR1 KGHDR and CDR2 SFDVKD. Trimming took 4 bases from V and 6 from J; bases not matched to a gene: 19. The CDR3 is made up of 18 amino acids.

Comment on this clonotype: Relative to the germline gene, one junction end is altered; a read error may explain this. This rearrangement joins TRBV7-3 to TRBJ1-1; no firm D call. The CDR3 extends over 11 amino acids. The germline V gene has CDR1 SGHTA and CDR2 FQGTGA. The CDR3 here is CASSLTTKAFF. The CDR3 DNA sequence: TGTGCTAGCAGCTTAACTACTAAAGCTTTCTTT.

The table lists this clonotype with a few counts. Sequence at one end of the junction differs from germline and may be a read error. The rearrangement links TRBV7-9 to TRBJ1-1; 7 bases align to TRBD1. The CDR3 is 15 residues long. The V gene's germline CDR1 is SEHNR and CDR2 FQNEAQ (reference sequence). Written as DNA, the CDR3 is TGCGCCAGCAGCCAAGATAGGACAGGCGCTACTGAAGCTTTCTTT. Translating gives CASSQDRTGATEAFF. Combining the CDR3 with reference TRBV7-9 and TRBJ1-1 gives the whole variable domain DTGVSQNPRHKITKRGQNVTFRCDPISEHNRLYWYRQTLGQGPEFLTYFQNEAQLEKSRLLSDRFSAERPKGSFSTLEIQRTEQGDSAMYLCASSQDRTGATEAFFGQGTRLTVV.

The chain joins TRBV15 to TRBJ1-5, with D perhaps TRBD1 (5 bases). V was cut by 4 bases and J by 2 bases, with 12 bases left in between. The CDR3 is 15 residues long. From germline, CDR1 is LNHNV and CDR2 YYDKDF (reference sequence). CDR3 in DNA: TGTGCCACCAGCACTCTTGCACAGGGCAATCAGCCCCAGCATTTT. It codes for CATSTLAQGNQPQHF.

This clonotype was seen repeatedly, ten times or more. The chain carries TRBV10-2 and TRBJ1-2; no clear D gene. Germline values: CDR1 WSHSY, CDR2 SAAADI. The CDR3 totals 13 residues. V lost 2 bases, J lost 1 base, and 5 bases lay in between. The CDR3 is CASSESVNYGYTF. DNA of the CDR3: TGCGCCAGCAGTGAGAGCGTTAACTATGGCTACACCTTC.

In its sample, this clonotype was seen many times. The chain uses TRBV2 and TRBJ2-3, with 7 nucleotides matching TRBD2. Germline loops: CDR1 SNHLY, CDR2 FYNNEI. This CDR3 is 14 amino acids long. Trimming at V came to 5 bases and at J to 3 bases, leaving 5 bases not matched to a gene. CDR3 protein: CASSPGLETDTQYF. In DNA form, the CDR3 reads TGTGCCAGCAGTCCCGGACTAGAAACAGATACGCAGTATTTT.

J is TRBJ2-2 and V is TRBV12-3 or TRBV12-4; perhaps D is TRBD1 or TRBD2 (5 bases each). The V end lost 5 bases, the J end lost 8 bases, and 18 bases lay between the germline ends. CDR3 length: 15 amino acids. CDR3 residues: CASSPLGTGTGELFF. The CDR3 DNA reads as TGTGCCAGCAGTCCCCTCGGGACGGGGACGGGGGAGCTGTTTTTT.

The chain is built from TRBV7-6 and TRBJ1-6; 7 positions match TRBD1. CDR3 length equals 18 residues. The junction had 13 bases not matched to a gene; V was cut back by 1 base and J by 7 bases. From germline, CDR1 is SGHVS and CDR2 FNYEAQ. The CDR3 sequence: CASSLERADRAGNSPLHF. The CDR3 DNA follows: TGTGCCAGCAGCTTAGAGAGGGCCGACAGGGCTGGCAATTCACCCCTCCACTTT.

V is TRBV19 and J is TRBJ1-2; D might be TRBD1 (6 bases). The V gene's germline CDR1 is LNHDA and CDR2 SQIVND (reference sequence). The CDR3 spans 15 residues. Trimming stripped 6 bases from V and 7 bases from J, with 21 bases between. This CDR3 reads CASSRGRQHDIGYTF. CDR3 bases: TGTGCCAGTAGCAGGGGACGGCAGCATGATATTGGCTACACCTTC.

This clonotype was counted ten times or more. V usage is TRBV10-3 and J usage is TRBJ2-7; TRBD1 aligns across 10 bases. CDR1 is ENHRY and CDR2 is SYGVKD in the germline V gene. The CDR3 has 16 residues. The V segment lost 2 bases and the J segment 5 bases; nucleotides outside the gene matches: 9. CDR3 sequence (DNA): TGTGCCATCAGTGAGGCCCCGGGACAGGGGAGGCACGAGCAGTACTTC. Its protein product is CAISEAPGQGRHEQYF.

This clonotype was picked up a small number of times. J is TRBJ1-5 and V is TRBV19; D not resolved. Trimming shortened V by 6 bases and J by 11 bases, and 2 bases separated the two germline ends. CDR3 length: 8 amino acids. Germline CDR1 is LNHDA and CDR2 is SQIVND (reference sequence). This CDR3 reads CASRAQHF. Written as DNA, the CDR3 is TGTGCCAGTAGGGCCCAGCATTTT.

The V and J genes are TRBV12-3 or TRBV12-4 and TRBJ2-5; TRBD2 agrees at 7 bases. The CDR3 runs to 15 residues. The ends lost 5 bases at V and 5 bases at J; junction bases unmatched: 11. In nucleotides, the CDR3 is TGTGCCAGCAGTCCCCGCGGGCGGGAGTATGAGACCCAGTACTTC. It codes for CASSPRGREYETQYF.